This T cell receptor beta chain was identified in a study of blood T cell repertoires in COVID-19. Study details: PBMCs, B-cell-depleted T cells, or T cells provided the cDNA or gDNA that made up the material.

Repertoires were generated with immunoSEQ multiplex PCR, while TCRdb's copy carries only in-frame clones and drops some. The repertoire holds 150,000 to 200,000 clones, with 75% to 90% as singletons. Clinical histories supplied by participants themselves formed the basis of cohort assignment. This clonotype was obtained from a woman aged 60-75 years who had recovered from COVID-19. Sequenced material: PBMCs or T cells enriched from blood (not recorded which).

The CDR3 nucleotides are TGTGCCAGCAGCTTAGGCGTCAGGGCGCAAGGAAACACCATATATTTT. The encoded protein is CASSLGVRAQGNTIYF. The genes are TRBV11-2 and TRBJ1-3; tentative D call: TRBD1 (5 bases). Looked up from germline, CDR1 is SGHAT and CDR2 is FQNNGV. The V and J ends lost 1 base and 4 bases respectively, with 14 bases between them. The CDR3 runs to 16 residues.